These 25 T cell receptor beta chains were sequenced from one sample in a study of post-analysis software for immune sequencing data. General study points: When patients were compared with controls, 4 or 5 TRBV segments were more frequent, TRBV5-6, TRBV5-1 and TRBV20-1 among them.

Unique molecular identifiers had been added to the TCR beta cDNA libraries. TCRdb re-analysed the PCR reads in MiXCR, keeping a single row per CDR3 protein. The sample gives 750,000 to 950,000 distinct CDR3 sequences, roughly 46% of which show up once; roughly 4.5% is in the top ten. These receptors have no known antigen. Sequenced input: blood. The receptors were sampled from a girl aged 5-17 years with multiple sclerosis.

V usage is TRBV29-1 and J usage is TRBJ2-7, with D possibly matching TRBD1 (6 bases). The CDR3 has 12 residues. Trimming stripped 7 bases from V and 4 bases from J, with 14 bases between. Germline V gives CDR1 SQVTM, CDR2 ANQGSEA. CDR3 DNA: TGCAGCGCCATAGGACAGACTTACGAGCAGTACTTC. It specifies CSAIGQTYEQYF.

This clonotype occurred a few times. The V and J genes are TRBV12-3 or TRBV12-4 and TRBJ2-1; unclear D gene. CDR3 length: 14 amino acids. Trimming removed 5 bases at V and 4 bases at J, with 12 bases between. CDR3 in DNA: TGTGCCAGCAGTCCGCCCCCGGCTTACAATGAGCAGTTCTTC. The encoded protein is CASSPPPAYNEQFF.

This clonotype came up once. The V and J genes are TRBV5-1 and TRBJ2-5; 12 bases are shared with TRBD2. CDR1 SGHRS and CDR2 YFSETQ come from the germline V gene. The CDR3 is 18 amino acids. The J segment lost 0 bases and the V segment lost 4 bases, leaving 10 bases of the junction unmatched. The CDR3 DNA reads as TGCGCCAGCAGCATTTCGCCTAGCGGGAGGGGGAACCAAGAGACCCAGTACTTC. Translating it yields CASSISPSGRGNQETQYF.

This chain links TRBV12-3 or TRBV12-4 with TRBJ2-3, with D unresolved. V was pared by 1 base and J by 6 bases, with 17 bases between. The CDR3 totals 16 residues. The CDR3 DNA follows: TGTGCCAGCAGTTTAGTATTTAAGCCGGTCAAGGATACGCAGTATTTT. Translated, it gives CASSLVFKPVKDTQYF.

This sequence joins TRBV7-3 and TRBJ2-5; D unresolved. The CDR3 extends over 14 amino acids. CDR1 is SGHTA, CDR2 FQGTGA, per germline. V was cut by 1 base and J by 5 bases, with 11 bases left in between. The CDR3 loop is CASSLSAVGETQYF. The CDR3 DNA follows: TGTGCCAGCAGCTTAAGCGCGGTCGGGGAGACCCAGTACTTC.

The J gene is TRBJ2-3, the V gene TRBV5-6, with TRBD2 matching 7 bases. The CDR3 consists of 13 residues. The germline gives CDR1 SGHDT, CDR2 YYEEEE. With V trimmed by 5 bases and J by 4 bases, 4 bases remained unmatched. In DNA form, the CDR3 reads TGTGCCAGCAGGCGAACTAGCGCAGATACGCAGTATTTT. It encodes CASRRTSADTQYF.

This clonotype was seen a handful of times. This sequence joins TRBV12-3 or TRBV12-4 and TRBJ1-4; no firm D call. Trimming pared 3 bases from V and 0 bases from J, leaving 11 bases between. The CDR3 consists of 16 residues. The CDR3 sequence: CASSLADVATNEKLFF. DNA of the CDR3: TGTGCCAGCAGTTTGGCGGATGTAGCAACTAATGAAAAACTGTTTTTT.

This clonotype was detected a few times. The CDR3 region has the DNA TGCAGTGCTAGACGAGGAGATACAGGGACCGGCTACACCTTC. Its protein is CSARRGDTGTGYTF. The chain couples TRBV20-1 to TRBJ1-2, with D perhaps TRBD1 (6 bases). CDR1 and CDR2 (germline): DFQATT, SNEGSKA (reference sequence). Trimming took off 2 bases at V and 8 bases at J, with 18 bases between the two ends. The length of the CDR3 is 14 residues.

The rearrangement links TRBV12-3 or TRBV12-4 to TRBJ1-5, with a possible D match to TRBD1 (5 bases). The CDR3 loop spans 14 amino acids. The V end was cut by 4 bases, the J end by 3 bases, with 10 bases between. This CDR3 reads CASSWGGNNQPQHF. In DNA, the CDR3 is TGTGCCAGCAGTTGGGGGGGAAACAATCAGCCCCAGCATTTT.

Remarks on this clonotype: A clone one base away is much larger, so this may be a read error. J is TRBJ2-7 and V is TRBV11-2; weak D call: TRBD2 (8 bases). Trimming took 5 bases from V and 4 from J, leaving 24 bases between them. CDR1 and CDR2 (germline): SGHAT, FQNNGV. The CDR3 spans 17 residues. CDR3 sequence (DNA): TGTGCCAGCAGCCCCGGGAGGGGGCAGGGGACCTGTTACGAGCAGTACTTC. Translation: CASSPGRGQGTCYEQYF. The complete variable domain, with remaining parts taken from reference TRBV11-2 and TRBJ2-7, reads EAGVAQSPRYKIIEKRQSVAFWCNPISGHATLYWYQQILGQGPKLLIQFQNNGVVDDSQLPKDRFSAERLKGVDSTLKIQPAKLEDSAVYLCASSPGRGQGTCYEQYFGPGTRLTVT.

The gene calls are TRBV20-1 and TRBJ2-1, with D maybe TRBD2 (6 bases). Germline loops: CDR1 DFQATT, CDR2 SNEGSKA (reference sequence). The CDR3 extends over 18 amino acids. Trimming shortened V by 5 bases and J by 7 bases, and 30 bases separated the two germline ends. The CDR3 DNA reads as TGCAGTGCTCCTAAGGGGTGGGCTAGCGTCTCGCTTAGGAATGAGCAGTTCTTC. It is translated as CSAPKGWASVSLRNEQFF.

The J gene is TRBJ1-4, the V gene TRBV7-9; 7 bases line up with TRBD1. V was clipped by 5 bases and J by 6 bases; unmatched bases: 9. The germline V gene has CDR1 SEHNR and CDR2 FQNEAQ (reference sequence). This CDR3 is 15 amino acids long. The CDR3 nucleotides are TGTGCCAGCAGCACCCTCAGGGGGACGGATGAAAAACTGTTTTTT. This encodes CASSTLRGTDEKLFF.

The V and J genes are TRBV15 and TRBJ2-1; D is unclear. Germline loops: CDR1 LNHNV, CDR2 YYDKDF (reference sequence). The ends were cut back, 6 bases at V and 6 bases at J, with 12 bases in the middle. The length of the CDR3 is 13 residues. CDR3 in DNA: TGTGCCACCAGGGACCCGGGCCCCAATGAGCAGTTCTTC. This codes for CATRDPGPNEQFF. Using reference TRBV15 and TRBJ2-1 for the parts outside the CDR3, the full variable domain is DAMVIQNPRYQVTQFGKPVTLSCSQTLNHNVMYWYQQKSSQAPKLLFHYYDKDFNNEADTPDNFQSRRPNTSFCFLDIRSPGLGDTAMYLCATRDPGPNEQFFGPGTRLTVL.

This clonotype was seen a handful of times. The J gene is TRBJ2-7, the V gene TRBV7-2; no firm D call. V shed 5 bases and J shed 3 bases, with 11 bases lying between them. In germline, CDR1 is SGHTA, CDR2 FQGNSA. The length of the CDR3 is 13 residues. CDR3 amino acids: CASSPEWGYEQYF. In nucleotides, the CDR3 is TGTGCCAGCAGCCCAGAATGGGGCTACGAGCAGTACTTC.

The chain is built from TRBV24-1 and TRBJ2-5; TRBD1 matches at 7 bases. Germline V CDR1 and CDR2: KGHDR, SFDVKD. The CDR3 contains 15 residues. The ends lost 5 bases at V and 3 bases at J; junction bases unmatched: 8. CDR3 coding DNA: TGTGCCACCAGTGTTGGGGACAGCCTTAAAGAGACCCAGTACTTC. Amino acid sequence: CATSVGDSLKETQYF.

The table lists this clonotype with a count of one. The chain combines TRBV7-3 with TRBJ1-1; D gene ambiguous. Trimming took off 5 bases at V and 3 bases at J, with 10 bases between the two ends. Germline V CDR1 and CDR2: SGHTA, FQGTGA. The CDR3 is made up of 13 amino acids. The CDR3 region is CASSQSVYTEAFF. DNA for the CDR3: TGTGCCAGCAGCCAAAGCGTATACACTGAAGCTTTCTTT. The entire variable domain, with the rest obtained from reference TRBV7-3 and TRBJ1-1, is as follows: GAGVSQTPSNKVTEKGKYVELRCDPISGHTALYWYRQSLGQGPEFLIYFQGTGAADDSGLPNDRFFAVRPEGSVSTLKIQRTERGDSAVYLCASSQSVYTEAFFGQGTRLTVV.

This clonotype was detected only a few times. The chain has TRBV29-1 and TRBJ2-3; no clear D gene. Germline V gene lookup returns CDR1 SQVTM and CDR2 ANQGSEA. The CDR3 runs to 15 residues. Trimming removed 3 bases from V and 0 bases from J, with 13 bases in between. The CDR3 loop reads CSVDPKDRSTDTQYF. CDR3 bases: TGCAGCGTTGACCCCAAAGACCGTAGCACAGATACGCAGTATTTT.

This clonotype was detected a few times. The chain couples TRBV5-1 to TRBJ2-1; TRBD2 agrees at 10 bases. Unmatched junction bases numbered 4, after V lost 4 bases and J lost 0 bases. Germline lookup yields CDR1 SGHRS and CDR2 YFSETQ. The CDR3 has 16 residues. CDR3: CASSPTSGFSYNEQFF. The CDR3 DNA is TGCGCCAGCAGCCCGACTAGCGGGTTCTCCTACAATGAGCAGTTCTTC.

This clonotype turned up a few times. The J gene is TRBJ2-7, the V gene TRBV28, with TRBD2 matching 7 bases. The assigned J gene may be wrong: the sequence end matches TRBJ2-5 better. CDR3 length equals 16 residues. Germline V gives CDR1 MDHEN, CDR2 SYDVKM. CDR3 amino acids: CASSPSGLRSRETQYF. CDR3 coding DNA: TGTGCCAGCAGTCCGTCGGGACTAAGGTCAAGAGAGACCCAGTACTTC.

The CDR3 here is CASSSNVNQGKLFF. The CDR3 nucleotides read TGTGCCAGCAGCTCCAACGTAAATCAGGGGAAACTGTTTTTT. The chain is built from TRBV7-2 and TRBJ1-4; D may be TRBD1 (6 bases). CDR1 is SGHTA, CDR2 FQGNSA, per germline. There are 14 residues in the CDR3. Trimming left V 4 bases short and J 11 bases short, with 17 bases between.

The J gene is TRBJ2-3, the V gene TRBV20-1, with a tentative D call TRBD1 (6 bases). The V end was cut by 2 bases, the J end by 0 bases, with 18 bases between. The CDR3 extends over 17 amino acids. From germline, CDR1 is DFQATT and CDR2 SNEGSKA (reference sequence). Here the CDR3 DNA reads TGCAGTGCTAGACCCCCATCAGGGGATCCTAGCACAGATACGCAGTATTTT. Translated, it gives CSARPPSGDPSTDTQYF.

In its sample, this clonotype was seen a few times. The chain is built from TRBV27 and TRBJ1-4, with D perhaps matching TRBD1 (6 bases). Germline CDR1 MNHEY, CDR2 SMNVEV (reference sequence). V lost 9 bases to trimming and J lost 7 bases, with 15 bases between them. The CDR3 consists of 13 residues. CDR3 protein: CASAQGLVEKLFF. CDR3 in DNA: TGTGCCAGTGCTCAGGGGTTGGTTGAAAAACTGTTTTTT.

The CDR3 here is CASSYGPGNQPQHF. CDR3 in DNA: TGTGCCAGCAGTTACGGCCCGGGTAATCAGCCCCAGCATTTT. This chain connects TRBV6-5 to TRBJ1-5; D gene uncertain. Germline-derived CDR1 and CDR2 are MNHEY and SVGAGI. CDR3 length: 14 residues. Trimming cost V 2 bases and J 4 bases, with 9 bases left between them.

CDR3 in DNA: TGTGCCAGCAGTAGGGACTATGGGGGATCCTACGAGCAGTACTTC. It specifies CASSRDYGGSYEQYF. This chain links TRBV12-3 or TRBV12-4 with TRBJ2-7, with 7 bases that match TRBD2. V lost 5 bases to trimming and J lost 1 base; unmatched junction nucleotides: 8. There are 15 residues in the CDR3.

This chain connects TRBV3-1 to TRBJ1-2, with TRBD1 identical over 8 bases. Per germline, CDR1 LGHDT and CDR2 YNNKEL (reference sequence). Trimming cost V 0 bases and J 5 bases; bases outside gene matches: 20. The CDR3 runs to 20 residues. The CDR3: CASSQEFLPDRELTRYGYTF. In DNA form, the CDR3 reads TGTGCCAGCAGCCAAGAGTTTTTACCGGACAGGGAGTTGACACGATATGGCTACACCTTC.